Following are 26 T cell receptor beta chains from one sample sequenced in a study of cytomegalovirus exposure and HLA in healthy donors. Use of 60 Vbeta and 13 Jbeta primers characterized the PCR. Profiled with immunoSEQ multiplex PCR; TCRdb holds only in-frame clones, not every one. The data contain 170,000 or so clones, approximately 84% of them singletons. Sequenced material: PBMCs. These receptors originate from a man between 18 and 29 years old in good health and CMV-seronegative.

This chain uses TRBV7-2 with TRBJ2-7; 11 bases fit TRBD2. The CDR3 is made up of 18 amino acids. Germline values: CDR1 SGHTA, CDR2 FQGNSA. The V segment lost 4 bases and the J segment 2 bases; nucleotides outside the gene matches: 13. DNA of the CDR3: TGTGCCAGCAGCTACCTCGTCCGACTAGCGGGATACCCCTACGAGCAGTACTTC. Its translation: CASSYLVRLAGYPYEQYF.

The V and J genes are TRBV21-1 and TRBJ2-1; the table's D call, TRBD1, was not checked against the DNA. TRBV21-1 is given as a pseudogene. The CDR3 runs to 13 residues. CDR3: CASSKEGGNEQFF. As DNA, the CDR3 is TGTGCCAGCAGCAAGGAAGGGGGTAATGAGCAGTTCTTC.

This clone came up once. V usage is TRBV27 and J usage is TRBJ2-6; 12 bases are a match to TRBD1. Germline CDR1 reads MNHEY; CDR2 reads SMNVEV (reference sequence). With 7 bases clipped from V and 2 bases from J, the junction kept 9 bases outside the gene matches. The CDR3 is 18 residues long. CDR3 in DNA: TGTGCCAGCATTACCCCGGGACAGGGGGCAACTGGGGCCAACGTCCTGACTTTC. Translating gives CASITPGQGATGANVLTF.

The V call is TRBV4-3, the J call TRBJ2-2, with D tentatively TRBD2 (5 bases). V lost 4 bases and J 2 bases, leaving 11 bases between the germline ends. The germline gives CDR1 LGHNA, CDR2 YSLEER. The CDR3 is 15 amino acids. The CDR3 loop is CASSRGAENTGELFF. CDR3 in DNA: TGCGCCAGCAGCCGCGGAGCGGAAAACACCGGGGAGCTGTTTTTT.

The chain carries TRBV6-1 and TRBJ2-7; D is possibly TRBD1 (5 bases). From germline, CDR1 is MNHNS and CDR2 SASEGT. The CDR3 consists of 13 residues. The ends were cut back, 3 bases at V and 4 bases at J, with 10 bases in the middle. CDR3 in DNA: TGTGCCAGCAGTGATGGGGCAACTTACGAGCAGTACTTC. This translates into CASSDGATYEQYF.

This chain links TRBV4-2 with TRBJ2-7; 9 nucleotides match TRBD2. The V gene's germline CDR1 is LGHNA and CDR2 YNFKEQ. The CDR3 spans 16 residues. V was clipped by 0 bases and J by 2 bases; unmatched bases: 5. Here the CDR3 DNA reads TGTGCCAGCAGCCAAGATCGGGCGGGGGGGCCCTACGAGCAGTACTTC. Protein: CASSQDRAGGPYEQYF.

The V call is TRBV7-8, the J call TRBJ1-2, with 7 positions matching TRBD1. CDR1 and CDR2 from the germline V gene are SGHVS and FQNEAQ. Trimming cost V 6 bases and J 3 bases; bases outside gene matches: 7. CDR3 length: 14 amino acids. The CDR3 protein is CASSNDRVDYGYTF. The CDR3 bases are TGTGCCAGCAGTAATGACAGGGTGGACTATGGCTACACCTTC.

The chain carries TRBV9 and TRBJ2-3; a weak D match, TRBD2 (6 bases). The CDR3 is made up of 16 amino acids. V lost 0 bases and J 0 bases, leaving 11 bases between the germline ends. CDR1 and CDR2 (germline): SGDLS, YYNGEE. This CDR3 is CASSVVAGPSTDTQYF. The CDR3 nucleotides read TGTGCCAGCAGCGTAGTGGCGGGACCTAGCACAGATACGCAGTATTTT.

CDR3 in DNA: TGTGCCAGCAGCCTCCCAATCGGCGGGAGGGCCGGTCGAGATACGCAGTATTTT. Its protein is CASSLPIGGRAGRDTQYF. The genes are TRBV7-8 and TRBJ2-3, with TRBD2 matching over 9 bases. Germline V CDR1 and CDR2: SGHVS, FQNEAQ. This CDR3 is built from 18 residues. Losses at the gene ends were 5 bases for V and 5 bases for J; bases not matched to a gene: 17.

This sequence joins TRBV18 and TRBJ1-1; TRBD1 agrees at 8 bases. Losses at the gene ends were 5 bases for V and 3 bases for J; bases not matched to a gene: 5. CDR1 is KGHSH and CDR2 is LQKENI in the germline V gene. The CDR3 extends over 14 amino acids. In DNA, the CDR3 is TGTGCCAGCTCAGCGACAGGGGACGACACTGAAGCTTTCTTT. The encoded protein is CASSATGDDTEAFF. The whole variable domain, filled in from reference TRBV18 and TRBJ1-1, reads NAGVMQNPRHLVRRRGQEARLRCSPMKGHSHVYWYRQLPEEGLKFMVYLQKENIIDESGMPKERFSAEFPKEGPSILRIQQVVRGDSAAYFCASSATGDDTEAFFGQGTRLTVV.

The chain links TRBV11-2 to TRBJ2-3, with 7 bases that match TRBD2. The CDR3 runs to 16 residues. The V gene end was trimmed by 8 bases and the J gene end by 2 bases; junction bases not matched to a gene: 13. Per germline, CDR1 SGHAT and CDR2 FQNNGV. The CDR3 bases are TGTGCCAGCCTCTTTACGGGAGGACCTTACACAGATACGCAGTATTTT. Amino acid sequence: CASLFTGGPYTDTQYF.

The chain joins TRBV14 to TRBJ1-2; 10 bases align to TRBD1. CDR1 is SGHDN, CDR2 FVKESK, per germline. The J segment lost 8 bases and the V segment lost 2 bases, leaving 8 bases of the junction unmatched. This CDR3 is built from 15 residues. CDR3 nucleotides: TGTGCCAGCAGCCAACCGGGACAGGGGTGGGGAGGCTACACCTTC. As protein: CASSQPGQGWGGYTF.

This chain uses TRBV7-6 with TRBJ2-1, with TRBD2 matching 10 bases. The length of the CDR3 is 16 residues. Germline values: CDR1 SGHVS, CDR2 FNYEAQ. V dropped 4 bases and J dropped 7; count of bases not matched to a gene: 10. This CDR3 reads CASSSFWSGGANEQFF. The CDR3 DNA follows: TGTGCCAGCAGCTCCTTTTGGAGCGGGGGGGCTAATGAGCAGTTCTTC.

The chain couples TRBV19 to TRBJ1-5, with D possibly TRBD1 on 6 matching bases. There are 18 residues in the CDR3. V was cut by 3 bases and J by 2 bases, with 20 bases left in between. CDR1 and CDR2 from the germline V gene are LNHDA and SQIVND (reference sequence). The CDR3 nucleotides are TGTGCCAGTAGTATTTCCAGGGGAAGATTTAGGGGCAATCAGCCCCAGCATTTT. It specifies CASSISRGRFRGNQPQHF.

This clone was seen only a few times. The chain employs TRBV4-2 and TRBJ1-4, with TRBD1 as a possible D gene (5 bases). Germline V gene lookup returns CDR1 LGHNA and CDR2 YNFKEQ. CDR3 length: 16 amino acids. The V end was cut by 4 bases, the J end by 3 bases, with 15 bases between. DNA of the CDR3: TGTGCCAGCAGCCCCCCAAGAGCGGGGGCTAATGAAAAACTGTTTTTT. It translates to CASSPPRAGANEKLFF.

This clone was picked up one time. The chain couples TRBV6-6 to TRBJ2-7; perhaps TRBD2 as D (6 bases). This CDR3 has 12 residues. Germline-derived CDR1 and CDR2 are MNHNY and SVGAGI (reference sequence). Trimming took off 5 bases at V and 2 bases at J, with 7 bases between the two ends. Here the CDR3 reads CASSGLTYEQYF. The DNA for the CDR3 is TGTGCCAGCAGTGGACTAACCTACGAGCAGTACTTC.

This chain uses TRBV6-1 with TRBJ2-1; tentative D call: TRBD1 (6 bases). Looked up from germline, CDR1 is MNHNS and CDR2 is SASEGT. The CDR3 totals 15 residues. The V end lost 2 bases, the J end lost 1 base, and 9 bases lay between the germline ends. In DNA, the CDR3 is TGTGCCAGCAGTGAATGGGGGCCGTCCTACAATGAGCAGTTCTTC. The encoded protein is CASSEWGPSYNEQFF.

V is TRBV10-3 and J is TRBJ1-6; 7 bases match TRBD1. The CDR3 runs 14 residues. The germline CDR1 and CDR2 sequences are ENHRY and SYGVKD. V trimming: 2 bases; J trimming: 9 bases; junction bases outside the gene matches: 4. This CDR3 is CAISEGDRVSPLHF. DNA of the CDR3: TGTGCCATCAGTGAGGGGGACAGAGTTTCACCCCTCCACTTT.

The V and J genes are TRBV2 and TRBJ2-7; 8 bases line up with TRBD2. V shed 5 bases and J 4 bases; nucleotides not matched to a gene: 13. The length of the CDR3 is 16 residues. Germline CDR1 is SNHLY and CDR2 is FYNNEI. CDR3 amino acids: CASSFAVAGSPYEQYF. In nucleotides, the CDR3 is TGTGCCAGCAGTTTCGCCGTAGCGGGGAGTCCATACGAGCAGTACTTC.

The CDR3 coding sequence is TGTGCCAGCACCGACGCCGGGACAGGGTTTAACGAGCAGTACTTC. Translated: CASTDAGTGFNEQYF. The V gene is TRBV27, the J gene TRBJ2-7; 9 bases are shared with TRBD1. This CDR3 spans 15 amino acids. J gave up 5 bases and V 7 bases, and 12 bases lay outside the gene matches. The germline V gene encodes CDR1 MNHEY and CDR2 SMNVEV (reference sequence).

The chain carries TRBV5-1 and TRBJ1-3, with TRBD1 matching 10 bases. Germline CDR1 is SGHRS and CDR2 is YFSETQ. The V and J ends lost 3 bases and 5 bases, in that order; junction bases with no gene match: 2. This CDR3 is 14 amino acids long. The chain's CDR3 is CASSSGQGRNTIYF. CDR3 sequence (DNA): TGCGCCAGCAGCTCGGGACAGGGGAGAAACACCATATATTTT. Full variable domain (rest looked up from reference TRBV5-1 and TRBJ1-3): KAGVTQTPRYLIKTRGQQVTLSCSPISGHRSVSWYQQTPGQGLQFLFEYFSETQRNKGNFPGRFSGRQFSNSRSEMNVSTLELGDSALYLCASSSGQGRNTIYFGEGSWLTVV.

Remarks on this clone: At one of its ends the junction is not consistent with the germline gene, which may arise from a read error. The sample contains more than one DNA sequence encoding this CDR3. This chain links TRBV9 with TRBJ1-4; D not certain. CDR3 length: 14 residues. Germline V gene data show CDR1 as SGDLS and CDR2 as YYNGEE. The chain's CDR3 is CASSVAATNEKLFF. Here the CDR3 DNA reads TGTGCCAGCAGCGTAGCTGCAACTAATGAAAAGCTGTTTTTT.

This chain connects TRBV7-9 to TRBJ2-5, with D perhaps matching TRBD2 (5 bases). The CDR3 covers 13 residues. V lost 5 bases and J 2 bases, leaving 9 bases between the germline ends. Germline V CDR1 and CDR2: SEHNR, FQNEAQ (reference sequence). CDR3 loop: CASSPRLQETQYF. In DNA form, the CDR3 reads TGTGCCAGCAGCCCCCGACTACAAGAGACCCAGTACTTC.

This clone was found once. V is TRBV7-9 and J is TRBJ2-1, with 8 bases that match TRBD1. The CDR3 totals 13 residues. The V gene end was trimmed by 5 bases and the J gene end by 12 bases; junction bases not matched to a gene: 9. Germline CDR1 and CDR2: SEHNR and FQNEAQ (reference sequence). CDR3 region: CASSTRQGLMQFF. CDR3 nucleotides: TGTGCCAGCAGCACGCGACAGGGGCTCATGCAGTTCTTC.

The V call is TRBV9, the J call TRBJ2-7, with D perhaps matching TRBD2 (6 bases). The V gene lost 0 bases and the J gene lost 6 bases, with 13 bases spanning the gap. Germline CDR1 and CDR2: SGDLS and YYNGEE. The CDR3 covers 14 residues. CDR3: CASSVGPGEGEQYF. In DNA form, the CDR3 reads TGTGCCAGCAGCGTAGGACCGGGGGAAGGCGAGCAGTACTTC.

The CDR3: CASSPRGEAVPAYF. In DNA, the CDR3 is TGTGCCAGCAGCCCGAGAGGAGAGGCCGTCCCTGCATATTTT. The V and J genes are TRBV9 and TRBJ2-3; no firm D call. There are 14 residues in the CDR3. V was clipped by 4 bases and J by 15 bases, with 24 bases between them. Germline V lookup: CDR1 SGDLS, CDR2 YYNGEE. Variable domain in full (rest from reference TRBV9 and TRBJ2-3): DSGVTQTPKHLITATGQRVTLRCSPRSGDLSVYWYQQSLDQGLQFLIQYYNGEERAKGNILERFSAQQFPDLHSELNLSSLELGDSALYFCASSPRGEAVPAYFGPGTRLTVL.